The clone carrying this T cell receptor (beta chain) has a count of ten or more. The data were taken from a study of T-cell reconstitution after alpha-beta-depleted transplantation in children. The authors prepared the TCRbeta library with unique molecular identifiers. Using its own MiXCR run on the PCR reads, TCRdb lists one record per CDR3 protein. The sample has some 200,000 distinct CDR3 sequences, 8.4% seen once; the top ten hold roughly 35%. Germline V gives CDR1 SGDLS, CDR2 YYNGEE. V was cut by 2 bases and J by 2 bases, with 7 bases left in between. The CDR3 totals 13 residues. The input for sequencing was PBMCs, mostly from graft donor cells, taken 360 days after TCRalphabeta/CD19-depleted stem cell transplant. This sequence joins TRBV9 and TRBJ2-5, with D hard to call. The TCR sequence derives from a male patient under 10 years old who had a stem cell transplant for acute myeloid leukemia, so the T cells may come from the graft donor. CDR3 bases: TGTGCCAGCAGCGTTTATCTTCAAGAGACCCAGTACTTC. This sequence encodes CASSVYLQETQYF.